This T cell receptor (beta chain) stems from a study of metastatic and nonmetastatic thyroid tumors. Many counts were recorded for this clone. Before thyroid surgery, none of the patients had received any treatment. Trimming at V came to 4 bases and at J to 0 bases, leaving 3 bases not matched to a gene. The CDR3 totals 16 residues. Per the germline V gene, CDR1 is SGHTA and CDR2 is FQGNSA. Using MiXCR, TCRdb re-called clones from the PCR reads. The sample has roughly 18,000 clones, approximately 30% seen once; the top ten hold 8% to 11%. The receptor was derived from a female donor with papillary thyroid cancer or a benign thyroid nodule (not recorded which). Some clones in this sample may be carry-over from other donors' samples. This sequence joins TRBV7-2 and TRBJ2-3, with TRBD2 matching over 11 bases. The specimen sequenced was tumor tissue. CDR3 sequence: CASSWLAGGSTDTQYF. Written as DNA, the CDR3 is TGTGCCAGCAGCTGGCTAGCGGGAGGTAGCACAGATACGCAGTATTTT.